The rows below give T cell receptor beta chains drawn from one sample of a study of T cell responses to AZD1222 COVID-19 vaccine. The method was immunoSEQ multiplex PCR; TCRdb's version includes in-frame clones alone and lacks a portion of them. The sample records tens of thousands of clones, about 87% being singletons. The sample was peripheral blood, taken on day 0 of AZD1222 vaccination. The receptors stem from an adult in good health. Both conserved end residues are part of each CDR3. The D gene is left open where the match is weak. A clone size is listed for some rows: how often the clone was seen (once, few, many), or a class if it is expanded.

cdr3_nt: TGCGCCAGCAGTCAGACAGGGGCCACTGAAGCTTTCTTT; cdr3_aa: CASSQTGATEAFF; j_call: TRBJ1-1; v_call: TRBV4-1; d_call: TRBD1; clone_size: NA
cdr3_nt: TGTGCCAGCAGCCAAGATTCAGGGGCCCGGGGCTACACCTTC; cdr3_aa: CASSQDSGARGYTF; j_call: TRBJ1-2; v_call: TRBV4-2; d_call: NA; clone_size: NA
cdr3_nt: TGTGCCAGCAGCCAAGGTGTTCAAACCCTGCAGTACTTC; cdr3_aa: CASSQGVQTLQYF; j_call: TRBJ2-7; v_call: TRBV3-1/TRBV3-2; d_call: NA; clone_size: few
cdr3_nt: TGTGCCAGCAGTAAGACAGGGAGATCCTACGAGCAGTACTTC; cdr3_aa: CASSKTGRSYEQYF; j_call: TRBJ2-7; v_call: TRBV28; d_call: TRBD1; clone_size: few
cdr3_nt: TGTGCCAGCAGTTTATTCGGGCAGTATGGCTACACCTTC; cdr3_aa: CASSLFGQYGYTF; j_call: TRBJ1-2; v_call: TRBV28; d_call: NA; clone_size: NA
cdr3_nt: TGTGCCACCAGCAGGATTCTGAACACTGAAGCTTTCTTT; cdr3_aa: CATSRILNTEAFF; j_call: TRBJ1-1; v_call: TRBV15; d_call: NA; clone_size: once
cdr3_nt: TGTGCCAGCAGACGGGACAGTGGCACCGGGGAGCTGTTTTTT; cdr3_aa: CASRRDSGTGELFF; j_call: TRBJ2-2; v_call: TRBV11-1; d_call: TRBD1; clone_size: NA
cdr3_nt: TGTGCCAGCTCACCTATCGGGTCGAGTAGCGGGGAGCTGTTTTTT; cdr3_aa: CASSPIGSSSGELFF; j_call: TRBJ2-2; v_call: TRBV18; d_call: NA; clone_size: NA
cdr3_nt: TGTGCCAGCAGCGATCGACTAGCGGGAGGCGACAATGAGCAGTTCTTC; cdr3_aa: CASSDRLAGGDNEQFF; j_call: TRBJ2-1; v_call: TRBV7-8; d_call: TRBD2; clone_size: NA
cdr3_nt: TGTGCCAGCAGCTCGGACAGGGGGAACACAGATACGCAGTATTTT; cdr3_aa: CASSSDRGNTDTQYF; j_call: TRBJ2-3; v_call: TRBV2; d_call: TRBD1; clone_size: NA
cdr3_nt: TGTGCCACCCGGGGAGGAGGCAATCAGCCCCAGCATTTT; cdr3_aa: CATRGGGNQPQHF; j_call: TRBJ1-5; v_call: TRBV6-5; d_call: NA; clone_size: NA
cdr3_nt: TGTGCCAGCAGCTTAGATTTGGAGCAGTACTTC; cdr3_aa: CASSLDLEQYF; j_call: TRBJ2-7; v_call: TRBV11-2; d_call: NA; clone_size: few
cdr3_nt: TGTGCCAGCAGCTCCCACGAGGACAGGGTAAACACCGGGGAGCTGTTTTTT; cdr3_aa: CASSSHEDRVNTGELFF; j_call: TRBJ2-2; v_call: TRBV5-4; d_call: TRBD1; clone_size: NA
cdr3_nt: TGTGCCACCAGTGCCCCAGGGGCAGGGTATGGCTACACCTTC; cdr3_aa: CATSAPGAGYGYTF; j_call: TRBJ1-2; v_call: TRBV24-1; d_call: NA; clone_size: NA
cdr3_nt: TGCGCCAGCATGGGGGGAACCTACGAGCAGTACTTC; cdr3_aa: CASMGGTYEQYF; j_call: TRBJ2-7; v_call: TRBV5-1; d_call: NA; clone_size: NA
cdr3_nt: TGTGCCGGATCGAGACGGCGGGAACGCTACGAGCAGTACTTC; cdr3_aa: CAGSRRRERYEQYF; j_call: TRBJ2-7; v_call: TRBV28; d_call: NA; clone_size: NA
cdr3_nt: TGTGCCAGCAGTTTGACGACTAGCGGGAGTCCTCGTTCCTACGAGCAGTACTTC; cdr3_aa: CASSLTTSGSPRSYEQYF; j_call: TRBJ2-7; v_call: TRBV28; d_call: TRBD2; clone_size: NA
cdr3_nt: TGTGCCAGCAGTTACTCAGATAGGGAGACCCAGTACTTC; cdr3_aa: CASSYSDRETQYF; j_call: TRBJ2-5; v_call: TRBV6-5; d_call: NA; clone_size: NA
cdr3_nt: TGTGCCAGTAGTAATGGGACAGGGCCGTACGAGCAGTACTTC; cdr3_aa: CASSNGTGPYEQYF; j_call: TRBJ2-7; v_call: TRBV19; d_call: TRBD1; clone_size: NA
cdr3_nt: TGTGCCAGTACAGTGAGTGTGAACACTGAAGCTTTCTTT; cdr3_aa: CASTVSVNTEAFF; j_call: TRBJ1-1; v_call: TRBV19; d_call: NA; clone_size: NA
cdr3_nt: TGTGCCAGCAGCCAAGATCGAGAGAGCTCCTATAATTCACCCCTCCACTTT; cdr3_aa: CASSQDRESSYNSPLHF; j_call: TRBJ1-6; v_call: TRBV14; d_call: NA; clone_size: NA
cdr3_nt: TGTGCCAGCAGCTTGGGATACGAGCAGTACTTC; cdr3_aa: CASSLGYEQYF; j_call: TRBJ2-7; v_call: TRBV5-5; d_call: NA; clone_size: NA
cdr3_nt: TGTGCCAGCAGTGACGGGGCTTCAGCTTTCTTT; cdr3_aa: CASSDGASAFF; j_call: TRBJ1-1; v_call: TRBV6-4; d_call: NA; clone_size: NA
cdr3_nt: TGCAGTGCTAGAGCGGGAGTCGAGCAGTACTTC; cdr3_aa: CSARAGVEQYF; j_call: TRBJ2-7; v_call: TRBV20-1; d_call: NA; clone_size: NA
cdr3_nt: TGTGCCAGCAGCGTCAGGACAGGCCAGGGCGAGACTGATGGCTACACCTTC; cdr3_aa: CASSVRTGQGETDGYTF; j_call: TRBJ1-2; v_call: TRBV9; d_call: TRBD1; clone_size: NA
cdr3_nt: TGTGCCAGCAGCCCAAGGGGTGCTACAACCTCCTACGAGCAGTACTTC; cdr3_aa: CASSPRGATTSYEQYF; j_call: TRBJ2-7; v_call: TRBV9; d_call: NA; clone_size: NA
cdr3_nt: TGTGCCAGCTCACCTTTAGGGGGCTACGAGCAGTACTTC; cdr3_aa: CASSPLGGYEQYF; j_call: TRBJ2-7; v_call: TRBV18; d_call: NA; clone_size: NA
cdr3_nt: TGTGCCAGCAGCTGGAGCGGGAGATCAGATACGCAGTATTTT; cdr3_aa: CASSWSGRSDTQYF; j_call: TRBJ2-3; v_call: TRBV7-2; d_call: TRBD2; clone_size: NA
cdr3_nt: TGTGCCACCAGCAGAGAATATCGGACTAGCACAGATACGCAGTATTTT; cdr3_aa: CATSREYRTSTDTQYF; j_call: TRBJ2-3; v_call: TRBV15; d_call: NA; clone_size: NA
cdr3_nt: TGTGCCAGCAGTGACTCCACCGGGACTAGCGGGTCCGGGGAGCTGTTTTTT; cdr3_aa: CASSDSTGTSGSGELFF; j_call: TRBJ2-2; v_call: TRBV6-4; d_call: TRBD2; clone_size: NA
cdr3_nt: TGTGCCACCAGCAGAGACGGGTCAGGGGGCACAGATACGCAGTATTTT; cdr3_aa: CATSRDGSGGTDTQYF; j_call: TRBJ2-3; v_call: TRBV15; d_call: NA; clone_size: NA
cdr3_nt: TGTGCCAGCAGCCCGGGACAGGGGGCGGGGAGCTCCTACAATGAGCAGTTCTTC; cdr3_aa: CASSPGQGAGSSYNEQFF; j_call: TRBJ2-1; v_call: TRBV7-8; d_call: TRBD1; clone_size: NA
cdr3_nt: TGTGCCAGCAGTGAATCGGGTCGAGGGTTGGGCGCTTTCTTT; cdr3_aa: CASSESGRGLGAFF; j_call: TRBJ1-1; v_call: TRBV25-1; d_call: NA; clone_size: NA
cdr3_nt: TGTGCCAGCAGGCCTCCGGCCAGTAGCACAGATACGCAGTATTTT; cdr3_aa: CASRPPASSTDTQYF; j_call: TRBJ2-3; v_call: TRBV5-4; d_call: NA; clone_size: few
cdr3_nt: TGTGCCTGGAGTGTTTCCCAGGGGACGGGTGGCTACACCTTC; cdr3_aa: CAWSVSQGTGGYTF; j_call: TRBJ1-2; v_call: TRBV30; d_call: NA; clone_size: NA
cdr3_nt: TGTGCCAGCAGTGGACTAAGGGACAGGCGCAGATCACCCCTCCACTTT; cdr3_aa: CASSGLRDRRRSPLHF; j_call: TRBJ1-6; v_call: TRBV2; d_call: TRBD1; clone_size: NA
cdr3_nt: TGTGCCAGCAGCGGGGGGACAGGGATTCGAACTGAAGCTTTCTTT; cdr3_aa: CASSGGTGIRTEAFF; j_call: TRBJ1-1; v_call: TRBV2; d_call: TRBD1; clone_size: NA
cdr3_nt: TGTGCCAGCTCATCCGGACTGGGGGAAAAACTGTTTTTT; cdr3_aa: CASSSGLGEKLFF; j_call: TRBJ1-4; v_call: TRBV18; d_call: NA; clone_size: NA
cdr3_nt: TGCGCCAGCAGCACCACACAGGGGATGTCCCAGCATTTT; cdr3_aa: CASSTTQGMSQHF; j_call: TRBJ1-5; v_call: TRBV10-2; d_call: TRBD1; clone_size: NA
cdr3_nt: TGTGCCAGCAGTTTAGTAAGGGGTATTGGCTACACCTTC; cdr3_aa: CASSLVRGIGYTF; j_call: TRBJ1-2; v_call: TRBV28; d_call: NA; clone_size: NA
cdr3_nt: TGTGCCAGCAGCTCCCCCCCTTGGAGGGTTGAGCAGTTCTTC; cdr3_aa: CASSSPPWRVEQFF; j_call: TRBJ2-1; v_call: TRBV11-2; d_call: NA; clone_size: once
cdr3_nt: TGTGCCAGCAGCGTAACGGGACGGAGTAACTCCGAGCAGTACTTC; cdr3_aa: CASSVTGRSNSEQYF; j_call: TRBJ2-7; v_call: TRBV9; d_call: NA; clone_size: NA
cdr3_nt: TGTGCCAGTAGTACCCGGACAGTCTCTGGAAACACCATATATTTT; cdr3_aa: CASSTRTVSGNTIYF; j_call: TRBJ1-3; v_call: TRBV19; d_call: NA; clone_size: NA
cdr3_nt: TGTGCCAGCAGACCCCCCGGGACAGGCTACGAGCAGTACTTC; cdr3_aa: CASRPPGTGYEQYF; j_call: TRBJ2-7; v_call: TRBV28; d_call: TRBD1; clone_size: NA
cdr3_nt: TGCGCCAGCAGCTTGGCGCGGACTACATTCTACGAGCAGTACTTC; cdr3_aa: CASSLARTTFYEQYF; j_call: TRBJ2-7; v_call: TRBV5-1; d_call: NA; clone_size: NA
cdr3_nt: TGTGCCAGCAGCTTAACGGCTAGCGGGAGGTATACGCAGTATTTT; cdr3_aa: CASSLTASGRYTQYF; j_call: TRBJ2-3; v_call: TRBV7-2; d_call: TRBD2; clone_size: NA
cdr3_nt: NA; cdr3_aa: CASTSVSGAEAFF; j_call: TRBJ1-1; v_call: TRBV19; d_call: NA; clone_size: NA
cdr3_nt: TGCGCCAGCAGCTTCCGACAGGCCGACTCCTACGAGCAGTACTTC; cdr3_aa: CASSFRQADSYEQYF; j_call: TRBJ2-7; v_call: TRBV5-1; d_call: NA; clone_size: NA
cdr3_nt: TGCGCCAGCAGCTTGGCCTTTGACAGGGTAATACAAGAGACCCAGTACTTC; cdr3_aa: CASSLAFDRVIQETQYF; j_call: TRBJ2-5; v_call: TRBV5-1; d_call: TRBD1; clone_size: once
cdr3_nt: TGCGCCAGCAGCCAAGATCCCCGCGGTGAGCAGTTCTTC; cdr3_aa: CASSQDPRGEQFF; j_call: TRBJ2-1; v_call: TRBV4-1; d_call: NA; clone_size: NA